This T cell receptor (beta chain) was sequenced for a study of early T cells in non-severe SARS-CoV-2 infection. This clonotype was seen many times. This CDR3 contains 14 residues. In germline, CDR1 is WSHSY, CDR2 SAAADI. V was shortened by 5 bases and J by 3 bases, with 14 bases between the two germline ends. Using its own MiXCR run on the 5' RACE reads, TCRdb lists one record per CDR3 protein. The table lists around 67,000 distinct CDR3 sequences, 10% to 15% of them singletons. The sample taken for sequencing was whole blood. The sequence was collected from an adult who was a healthcare worker with PCR-confirmed SARS-CoV-2 infection or an uninfected control (not recorded which). The rearrangement links TRBV10-2 to TRBJ2-7, with D uncertain. This CDR3 is CASSIAQANYEQYF. The CDR3 DNA reads as TGCGCCAGCAGTATTGCGCAGGCAAACTACGAGCAGTACTTC.